Below are 20 T cell receptor beta chains sequenced from a single sample in a study of yellow fever vaccine responses in identical twins. TCRdb redid the calling of the RT-PCR reads with MiXCR, one entry per CDR3 protein. The table lists a few thousand distinct CDR3 sequences, 90% of them singletons. Sequencing was performed on T cells from blood (PBMCs), unsorted or a sorted subset (not recorded which), taken before or after yellow fever vaccination (not recorded which). These receptors all come from a woman aged 18-29 years who received the yellow fever vaccine.

The gene calls are TRBV5-1 and TRBJ1-5; D might be TRBD1 (5 bases). This CDR3 is 14 amino acids long. The V end was cut by 1 base, the J end by 4 bases, with 9 bases between. Germline CDR1 and CDR2: SGHRS and YFSETQ. CDR3 DNA sequence: TGCGCCAGCAGCTTGATCCCAGGGAATCAGCCCCAGCATTTT. Protein sequence: CASSLIPGNQPQHF.

The rearrangement links TRBV11-3 to TRBJ2-5; 10 bases fit TRBD2. CDR1 SGHNT and CDR2 YENEEA come from the germline V gene. This CDR3 is 15 amino acids long. With 5 bases clipped from V and 4 bases from J, the junction kept 7 bases outside the gene matches. For the CDR3, the DNA is TGTGCCAGCAGCCAAAGCGGGGGGGCCCGAGAGACCCAGTACTTC. This sequence encodes CASSQSGGARETQYF.

The V call is TRBV12-3 or TRBV12-4, the J call TRBJ2-5; no clear D. The V and J ends lost 5 bases and 2 bases respectively, with 6 bases between them. This CDR3 spans 12 amino acids. CDR3 region: CASSTRQETQYF. The CDR3 DNA follows: TGTGCCAGCAGTACGAGACAAGAGACCCAGTACTTC.

The V gene is TRBV29-1, the J gene TRBJ2-5, with D uncertain. V gave up 3 bases and J gave up 2 bases, with 10 bases separating them. The CDR3 loop spans 13 amino acids. Germline V lookup: CDR1 SQVTM, CDR2 ANQGSEA. The CDR3 DNA follows: TGCAGCGTTGATAAAGCGACACAAGAGACCCAGTACTTC. Translated: CSVDKATQETQYF.

This chain connects TRBV6-4 to TRBJ2-6; D not resolved. Trimming removed 0 bases at V and 4 bases at J, with 4 bases between. Germline CDR1 is MRHNA and CDR2 is SNTAGT. The CDR3 covers 14 residues. In DNA, the CDR3 is TGTGCCAGCAGTGACTCAACAGGGGCCAACGTCCTGACTTTC. Protein product: CASSDSTGANVLTF.

The V gene is TRBV2, the J gene TRBJ1-2; 8 bases line up with TRBD1. Germline assignment: CDR1 SNHLY and CDR2 FYNNEI. This CDR3 region has 15 residues. Losses at the gene ends were 4 bases for V and 4 bases for J; bases not matched to a gene: 8. The CDR3 loop reads CASSARTGSGYGYTF. DNA of the CDR3: TGTGCCAGCAGTGCCCGGACAGGGAGTGGCTATGGCTACACCTTC.

V usage is TRBV7-9 and J usage is TRBJ2-3; D gene ambiguous. Germline CDR1 SEHNR, CDR2 FQNEAQ (reference sequence). With 3 bases removed from V and 6 bases from J, the gap between germline ends came to 4 bases. CDR3 length: 11 amino acids. CDR3 sequence reads: CASSFRDTQYF. In DNA, the CDR3 is TGTGCCAGCAGCTTTAGGGATACGCAGTATTTT.

The chain joins TRBV27 to TRBJ1-1; a weak D match, TRBD1 (5 bases). The germline V gene has CDR1 MNHEY and CDR2 SMNVEV (reference sequence). The CDR3 has 14 amino acids. Trimming removed 2 bases at V and 7 bases at J, with 14 bases between. This CDR3 is CASSLDSLGLEAFF. The CDR3 DNA sequence: TGTGCCAGCAGTTTAGACAGCCTAGGGCTTGAAGCTTTCTTT.

The V and J genes are TRBV29-1 and TRBJ2-5, with D perhaps being TRBD1 or TRBD2 (5 bases each). Trimming took off 5 bases at V and 5 bases at J, with 12 bases between the two ends. This CDR3 is built from 12 residues. From germline, CDR1 is SQVTM and CDR2 ANQGSEA. Here the CDR3 reads CSVQGGDETQYF. The CDR3 DNA reads as TGCAGCGTTCAGGGTGGGGACGAGACCCAGTACTTC. Drawing the rest from reference TRBV29-1 and TRBJ2-5, the complete variable domain is SAVISQKPSRDICQRGTSLTIQCQVDSQVTMMFWYRQQPGQSLTLIATANQGSEATYESGFVIDKFPISRPNLTFSTLTVSNMSPEDSSIYLCSVQGGDETQYFGPGTRLLVL.

J is TRBJ2-7 and V is TRBV11-2; D perhaps matches TRBD2 (6 bases). The germline V and J ends were trimmed by 5 bases and 4 bases, with 9 bases remaining between them. CDR3 length: 12 residues. The germline V gene has CDR1 SGHAT and CDR2 FQNNGV. This chain's CDR3 is CASSRTNYEQYF. For the CDR3, the DNA is TGTGCCAGCAGCCGGACTAATTACGAGCAGTACTTC. Filled out from reference TRBV11-2 and TRBJ2-7, the complete variable domain reads EAGVAQSPRYKIIEKRQSVAFWCNPISGHATLYWYQQILGQGPKLLIQFQNNGVVDDSQLPKDRFSAERLKGVDSTLKIQPAKLEDSAVYLCASSRTNYEQYFGPGTRLTVT.

V usage is TRBV7-3 and J usage is TRBJ2-3; D gene ambiguous. Germline CDR1 is SGHTA and CDR2 is FQGTGA. Trimming left V 1 base short and J 2 bases short, with 10 bases between. The CDR3 is 15 residues long. The CDR3 sequence is CASSLRWIATDTQYF. Here the CDR3 DNA reads TGTGCCAGCAGCTTAAGGTGGATTGCCACAGATACGCAGTATTTT.

This chain links TRBV11-2 with TRBJ2-1, with D possibly matching TRBD1 (6 bases). The CDR3 runs to 14 residues. The V end lost 3 bases, the J end lost 2 bases, and 8 bases lay between the germline ends. From germline, CDR1 is SGHAT and CDR2 FQNNGV. This CDR3 is CASSFDRTYNEQFF. For the CDR3, the DNA is TGTGCCAGCAGCTTTGACAGGACCTACAATGAGCAGTTCTTC.

The CDR3 reads CASSLDRDPTYSYEQYF. CDR3 DNA sequence: TGTGCCAGCAGCTTGGATCGGGACCCCACGTACTCCTACGAGCAGTACTTC. The chain combines TRBV5-6 with TRBJ2-7, with D possibly called TRBD1 or TRBD2 (5 bases each). V was clipped by 0 bases and J by 0 bases, with 16 bases between them. The CDR3 is made up of 17 amino acids. From germline, CDR1 is SGHDT and CDR2 YYEEEE.

CDR3 in amino acids: CASSLRQGARYNEQFF. As DNA, the CDR3 is TGTGCCAGCAGTTTGAGGCAGGGGGCCAGGTACAATGAGCAGTTCTTC. The chain joins TRBV12-3 or TRBV12-4 to TRBJ2-1; TRBD1 agrees at 8 bases. V trimming: 3 bases; J trimming: 4 bases; junction bases outside the gene matches: 8. The CDR3 consists of 16 residues.

The sample holds a few counts of this clonotype. CDR3 sequence: CASSQDGTATNEKLFF. The CDR3, as DNA: TGTGCCAGCAGCCAAGACGGGACAGCAACTAATGAAAAACTGTTTTTT. The V call is TRBV3-1, the J call TRBJ1-4; 7 bases match TRBD1. Trimming at V came to 0 bases and at J to 0 bases, leaving 1 base not matched to a gene. CDR3 length equals 16 residues. The germline V gene has CDR1 LGHDT and CDR2 YNNKEL (reference sequence).

The gene calls are TRBV18 and TRBJ2-7; D unclear. V lost 2 bases, J lost 3 bases, and 8 bases lay in between. Germline-derived CDR1 and CDR2 are KGHSH and LQKENI. There are 13 residues in the CDR3. CDR3 DNA: TGTGCCAGCTCACCATCCAGAATCTACGAGCAGTACTTC. This encodes CASSPSRIYEQYF.

This chain uses TRBV18 with TRBJ2-1; possible D gene TRBD1, 5 bases. Germline loops: CDR1 KGHSH, CDR2 LQKENI. The V and J ends lost 0 bases and 6 bases respectively, with 9 bases between them. The CDR3 runs to 14 residues. In DNA, the CDR3 is TGTGCCAGCTCACCACCTGGGGCCGGCAATGAGCAGTTCTTC. Its translation is CASSPPGAGNEQFF.

The CDR3: CAAAGGHPYEQYF. The DNA of the CDR3 is TGTGCCGCGGCAGGGGGCCACCCATACGAGCAGTACTTC. The chain carries TRBV21-1 and TRBJ2-7; no check of the table's D call, TRBD1, against the DNA was made. TRBV21-1 is termed a pseudogene. The length of the CDR3 is 13 residues.

The chain employs TRBV13 and TRBJ2-2; unclear D gene. From germline, CDR1 is PRHDT and CDR2 FYEKMQ (reference sequence). The CDR3 totals 13 residues. The V end was cut by 6 bases, the J end by 6 bases, with 11 bases between. The CDR3 protein is CASRGFAAGELFF. Written as DNA, the CDR3 is TGTGCCAGCAGGGGATTCGCAGCCGGGGAGCTGTTTTTT.

This chain uses TRBV13 with TRBJ2-7; TRBD2 is a possible D gene (8 bases). This CDR3 is built from 15 residues. Germline CDR1 is PRHDT and CDR2 is FYEKMQ (reference sequence). The V end was cut by 7 bases, the J end by 0 bases, with 16 bases between. CDR3 in amino acids: CASTLGGDSSYEQYF. The CDR3 nucleotides read TGTGCCAGCACTCTCGGGGGGGACAGCTCCTACGAGCAGTACTTC.